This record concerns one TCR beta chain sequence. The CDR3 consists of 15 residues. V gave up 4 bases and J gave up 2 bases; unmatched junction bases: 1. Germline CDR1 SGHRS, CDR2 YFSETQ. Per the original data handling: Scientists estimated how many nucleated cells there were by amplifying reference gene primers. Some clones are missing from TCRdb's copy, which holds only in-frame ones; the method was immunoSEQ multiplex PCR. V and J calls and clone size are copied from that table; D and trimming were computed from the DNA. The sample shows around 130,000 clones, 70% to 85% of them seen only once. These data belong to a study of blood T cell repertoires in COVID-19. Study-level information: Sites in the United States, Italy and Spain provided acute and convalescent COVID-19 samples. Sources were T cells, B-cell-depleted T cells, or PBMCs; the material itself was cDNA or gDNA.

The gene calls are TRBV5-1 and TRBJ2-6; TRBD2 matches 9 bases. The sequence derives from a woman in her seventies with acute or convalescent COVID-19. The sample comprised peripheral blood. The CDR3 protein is CASSPSGAGANVLTF. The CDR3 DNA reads TGCGCCAGCAGCCCTAGCGGGGCTGGGGCCAACGTCCTGACTTTC.